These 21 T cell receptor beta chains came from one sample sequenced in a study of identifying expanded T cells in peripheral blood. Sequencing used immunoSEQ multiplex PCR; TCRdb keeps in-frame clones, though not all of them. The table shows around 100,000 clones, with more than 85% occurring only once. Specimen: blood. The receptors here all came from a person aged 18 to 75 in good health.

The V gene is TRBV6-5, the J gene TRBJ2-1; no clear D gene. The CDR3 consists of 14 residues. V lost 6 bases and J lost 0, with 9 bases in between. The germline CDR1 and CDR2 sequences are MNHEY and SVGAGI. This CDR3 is CASRPISSYNEQFF. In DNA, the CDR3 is TGTGCCAGCAGACCCATTAGCTCCTACAATGAGCAGTTCTTC.

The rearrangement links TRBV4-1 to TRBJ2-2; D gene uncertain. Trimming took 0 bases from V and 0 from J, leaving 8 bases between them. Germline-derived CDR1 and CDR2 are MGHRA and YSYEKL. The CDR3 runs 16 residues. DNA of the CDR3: TGCGCCAGCAGCCAAGAAGAGATTGCGAACACCGGGGAGCTGTTTTTT. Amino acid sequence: CASSQEEIANTGELFF.

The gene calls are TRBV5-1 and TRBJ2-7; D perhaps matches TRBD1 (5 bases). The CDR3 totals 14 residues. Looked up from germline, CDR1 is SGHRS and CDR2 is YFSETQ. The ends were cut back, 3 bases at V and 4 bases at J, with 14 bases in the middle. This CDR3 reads CASSYEGHTYEQYF. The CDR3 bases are TGCGCCAGCAGCTACGAAGGACATACGTACGAGCAGTACTTC.

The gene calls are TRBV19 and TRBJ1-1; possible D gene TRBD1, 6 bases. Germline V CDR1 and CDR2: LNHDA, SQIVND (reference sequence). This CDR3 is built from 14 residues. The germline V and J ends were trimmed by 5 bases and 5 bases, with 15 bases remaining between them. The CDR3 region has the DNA TGTGCCAGTAGTCCCTGGGGAGGGGGGACTGAAGCTTTCTTT. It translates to CASSPWGGGTEAFF.

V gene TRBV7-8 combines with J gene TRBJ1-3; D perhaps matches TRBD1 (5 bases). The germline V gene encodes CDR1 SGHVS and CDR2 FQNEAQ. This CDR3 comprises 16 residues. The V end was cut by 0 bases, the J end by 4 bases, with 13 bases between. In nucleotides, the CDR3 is TGTGCCAGCAGCTTAGCGTCAGGGAGGCTCGGAAACACCATATATTTT. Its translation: CASSLASGRLGNTIYF.

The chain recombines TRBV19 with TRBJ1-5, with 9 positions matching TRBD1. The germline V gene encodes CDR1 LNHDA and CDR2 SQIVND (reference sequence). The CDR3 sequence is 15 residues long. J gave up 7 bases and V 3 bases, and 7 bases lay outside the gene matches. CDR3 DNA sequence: TGTGCCAGTAGTATCGCGGGGACAGGGTTGCAGCCCCAGCATTTT. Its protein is CASSIAGTGLQPQHF.

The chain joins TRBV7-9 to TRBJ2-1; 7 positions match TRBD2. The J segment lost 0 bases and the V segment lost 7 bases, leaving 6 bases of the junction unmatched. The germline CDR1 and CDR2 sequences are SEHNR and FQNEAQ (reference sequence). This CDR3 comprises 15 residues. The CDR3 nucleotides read TGTGCCAGCACCTCGCGGGGGAGCTCCTACAATGAGCAGTTCTTC. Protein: CASTSRGSSYNEQFF.

The CDR3 loop reads CASSFDRGNEQFF. CDR3 sequence (DNA): TGTGCCAGCAGCTTCGACAGGGGTAATGAGCAGTTCTTC. The chain couples TRBV7-8 to TRBJ2-1; TRBD1 agrees at 8 bases. This CDR3 is 13 amino acids long. Germline V lookup: CDR1 SGHVS, CDR2 FQNEAQ. Trimming took 3 bases from V and 7 from J; bases not matched to a gene: 2.

CDR3 in DNA: TGTGCCAGCACCCCCCAGCCGAACACTGAAGCTTTCTTT. Encoded protein: CASTPQPNTEAFF. This rearrangement joins TRBV6-5 to TRBJ1-1, with D hard to call. Germline values: CDR1 MNHEY, CDR2 SVGAGI. This CDR3 region has 13 residues. V was cut by 7 bases and J by 1 base, with 10 bases left in between.

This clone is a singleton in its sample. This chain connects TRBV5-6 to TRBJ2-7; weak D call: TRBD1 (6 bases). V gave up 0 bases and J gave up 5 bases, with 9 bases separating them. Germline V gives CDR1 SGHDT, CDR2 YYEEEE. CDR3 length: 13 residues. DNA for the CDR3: TGTGCCAGCAGCTTGGGGGGGCTCGACGAGCAGTACTTC. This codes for CASSLGGLDEQYF.

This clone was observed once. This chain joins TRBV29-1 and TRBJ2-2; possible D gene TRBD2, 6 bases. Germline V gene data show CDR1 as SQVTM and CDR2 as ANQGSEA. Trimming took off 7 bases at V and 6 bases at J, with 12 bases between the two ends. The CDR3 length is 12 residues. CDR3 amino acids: CSARETAGELFF. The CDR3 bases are TGCAGCGCCCGGGAGACAGCCGGGGAGCTGTTTTTT.

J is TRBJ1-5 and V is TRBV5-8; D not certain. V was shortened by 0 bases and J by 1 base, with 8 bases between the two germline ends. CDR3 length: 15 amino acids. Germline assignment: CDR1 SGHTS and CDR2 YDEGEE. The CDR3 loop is CASSLGEASNQPQHF. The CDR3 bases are TGTGCCAGCAGCTTGGGGGAAGCCAGCAATCAGCCCCAGCATTTT.

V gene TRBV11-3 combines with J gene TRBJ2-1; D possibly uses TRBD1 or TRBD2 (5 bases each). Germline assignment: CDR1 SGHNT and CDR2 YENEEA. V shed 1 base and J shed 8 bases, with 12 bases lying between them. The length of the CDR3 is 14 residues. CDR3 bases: TGTGCCAGCAGCTTAGTCGGGGCAGCGGATGAGCAGTTCTTC. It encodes CASSLVGAADEQFF.

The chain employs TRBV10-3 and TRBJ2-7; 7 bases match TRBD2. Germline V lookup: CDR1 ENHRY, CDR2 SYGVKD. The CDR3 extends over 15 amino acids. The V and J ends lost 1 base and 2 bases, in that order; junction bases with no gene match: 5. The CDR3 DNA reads TGTGCCATCAGTGAGTTTAGGGAGGGAGCCTACGAGCAGTACTTC. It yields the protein CAISEFREGAYEQYF.

This chain's CDR3 is CASSEWTGALNEQYF. Here the CDR3 DNA reads TGTGCCAGCAGCGAATGGACAGGAGCCCTCAACGAGCAGTACTTC. The chain carries TRBV9 and TRBJ2-7; 7 nucleotides match TRBD1. Germline V lookup: CDR1 SGDLS, CDR2 YYNGEE. The junction had 11 bases not matched to a gene; V was cut back by 3 bases and J by 5 bases. The CDR3 extends over 15 amino acids.

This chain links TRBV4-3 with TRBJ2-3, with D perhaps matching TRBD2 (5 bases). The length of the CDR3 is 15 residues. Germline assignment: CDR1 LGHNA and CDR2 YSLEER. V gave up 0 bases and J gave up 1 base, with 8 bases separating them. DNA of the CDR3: TGCGCCAGCAGCCAAGATCGAGCGGGCACAGATACGCAGTATTTT. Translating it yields CASSQDRAGTDTQYF.

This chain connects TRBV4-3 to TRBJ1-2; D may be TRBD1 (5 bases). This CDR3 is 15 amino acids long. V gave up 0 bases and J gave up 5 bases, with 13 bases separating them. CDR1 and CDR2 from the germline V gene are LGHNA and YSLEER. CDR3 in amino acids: CASSQEAMGGYGYTF. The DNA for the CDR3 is TGCGCCAGCAGCCAAGAGGCCATGGGGGGATATGGCTACACCTTC.

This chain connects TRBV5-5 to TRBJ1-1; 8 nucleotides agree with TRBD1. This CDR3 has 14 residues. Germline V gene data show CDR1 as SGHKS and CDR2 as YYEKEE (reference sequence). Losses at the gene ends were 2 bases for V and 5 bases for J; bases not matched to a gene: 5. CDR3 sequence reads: CASSFWTGPTEAFF. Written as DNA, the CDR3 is TGTGCCAGCAGCTTTTGGACAGGGCCAACTGAAGCTTTCTTT. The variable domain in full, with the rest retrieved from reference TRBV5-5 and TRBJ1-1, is DAGVTQSPTHLIKTRGQQVTLRCSPISGHKSVSWYQQVLGQGPQFIFQYYEKEERGRGNFPDRFSARQFPNYSSELNVNALLLGDSALYLCASSFWTGPTEAFFGQGTRLTVV.

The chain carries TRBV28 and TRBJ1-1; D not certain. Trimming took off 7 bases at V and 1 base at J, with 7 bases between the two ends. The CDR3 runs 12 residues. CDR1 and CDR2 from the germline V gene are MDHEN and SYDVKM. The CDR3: CASNDRNTEAFF. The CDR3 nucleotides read TGTGCCAGCAACGACCGGAACACTGAAGCTTTCTTT.

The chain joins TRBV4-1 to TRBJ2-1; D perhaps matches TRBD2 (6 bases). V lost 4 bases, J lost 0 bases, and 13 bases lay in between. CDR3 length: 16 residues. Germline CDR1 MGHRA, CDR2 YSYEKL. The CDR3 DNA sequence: TGCGCCAGCAGCCTTCTCGCGGGAAGCTCCTACAATGAGCAGTTCTTC. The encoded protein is CASSLLAGSSYNEQFF.

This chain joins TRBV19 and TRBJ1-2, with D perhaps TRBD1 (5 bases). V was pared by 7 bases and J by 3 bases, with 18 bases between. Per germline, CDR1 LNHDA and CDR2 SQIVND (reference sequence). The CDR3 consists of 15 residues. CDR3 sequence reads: CASIGGIGSYYGYTF. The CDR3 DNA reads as TGTGCCAGTATTGGGGGGATCGGCAGCTACTATGGCTACACCTTC.